This TCR beta chain was sequenced during a study of shared clonotypes between healthy human individuals. General study points: Relative to clonotypes present in all four donors, those not shared had lower generation probabilities. Though the depth was large, rarefaction showed that sorted-subset sequencing was incomplete. The expectation was that sequencing depth would affect clonotype sharing among donors.

Regarding this clone: Its antigen is still unknown.

CDR1 is SQVTM, CDR2 ANQGSEA, per germline. This CDR3 comprises 14 residues. V lost 4 bases and J lost 2, with 14 bases in between. Nashville, Tennessee was home to all donors, each a Caucasian adult. Data came from immunoSEQ multiplex PCR; TCRdb stores just in-frame clones and leaves some out. The data hold about 1.4 million clones, with 95% to 97% observed a single time. The rearrangement links TRBV29-1 to TRBJ2-5; D not resolved. The sequenced material came from naive CD4+ T cells sorted from blood. Subset defined: CD45RA+ positively selected. This TCR was sampled from a man younger than 40 in good health. CDR3 loop: CSVVLVRQQETQYF. The CDR3 coding sequence is TGCAGCGTTGTCTTGGTCAGGCAGCAAGAGACCCAGTACTTC.